A selection of T cell receptor beta chains follows, all from one sample in a study of CD8+CD57+ T cells in acquired aplastic anemia. TCRdb re-called the reads with MiXCR, one entry per CDR3 protein. The repertoire holds approximately 160,000 distinct CDR3 sequences, with roughly 45% as singletons. Sequenced material: sorted CD4+, CD8+, or CD8+CD57+ T cells (not recorded which) from PBMCs. Source of these receptors: a human donor with aplastic anemia. Each CDR3 is given with its conserved first and last residue. Each record gives: D gene, J gene, clone size, V gene, CDR3 protein, CDR3 DNA. D genes are given only for firm matches. A clone size is listed for some rows: how often the clone was seen (once, few, many), or a class if it is expanded.

. | TRBJ1-1 | many | TRBV20-1 | CSASDMGARPGVSEAFF | TGCAGTGCTAGCGATATGGGAGCGAGACCTGGGGTCTCTGAAGCTTTCTTT
. | TRBJ1-1 | . | TRBV10-3 | CAISESSLPNTEAFF | TGTGCCATCAGTGAGTCATCTTTGCCGAACACTGAAGCTTTCTTT
. | TRBJ2-2 | . | TRBV29-1 | CSVETGELFF | TGCAGCGTTGAAACAGGGGAGCTGTTTTTT
TRBD1 | TRBJ2-5 | . | TRBV24-1 | CATSAGQGVSEETQYF | TGTGCCACCAGCGCGGGACAGGGAGTCTCGGAGGAGACCCAGTACTTC
. | TRBJ1-1 | . | TRBV24-1 | CATSEGSEAFF | TGTGCCACCAGTGAGGGGAGCGAAGCTTTCTTT
. | TRBJ1-1 | many | TRBV20-1 | CSARGPMNTEAFF | TGCAGTGCTAGAGGACCGATGAACACTGAAGCTTTCTTT
. | TRBJ2-3 | many | TRBV6-5 | CASSYGQTSTDTQYF | TGTGCCAGCAGTTACGGACAGACTAGCACAGATACGCAGTATTTT
. | TRBJ2-5 | . | TRBV4-2 | CASSPQEQETQYF | TGTGCCAGCAGCCCCCAGGAACAAGAGACCCAGTACTTC
. | TRBJ1-3 | many | TRBV5-6 | CASSLGGQVPGNTIYF | TGTGCCAGCAGCTTGGGCGGCCAGGTCCCTGGAAACACCATATATTTT
. | TRBJ2-1 | many | TRBV7-2 | CASSSQTTYNEQFF | TGTGCCAGCAGCTCCCAGACAACGTACAATGAGCAGTTCTTC
TRBD2 | TRBJ2-5 | . | TRBV25-1 | CASSTGLAGYQETQYF | TGTGCCAGCAGTACGGGACTAGCGGGGTACCAAGAGACCCAGTACTTC
. | TRBJ2-7 | . | TRBV7-9 | CASSPDIYEQYF | TGTGCCAGCAGCCCTGACATCTACGAGCAGTACTTC
. | TRBJ2-7 | few | TRBV11-2 | CASSLDRQGEQYF | TGTGCCAGCAGCTTAGATCGGCAGGGCGAGCAGTACTTC
. | TRBJ2-2 | many | TRBV29-1 | CSFERTNTGELFF | TGCAGCTTCGAGAGAACGAACACCGGGGAGCTGTTTTTT
TRBD2 | TRBJ2-5 | many | TRBV9 | CASSVAWGGGETQYF | TGTGCCAGCAGCGTAGCCTGGGGGGGGGGAGAGACCCAGTACTTC
. | TRBJ1-5 | . | TRBV10-3 | CAISERRASSNQPQHF | TGTGCCATCAGTGAGAGGCGTGCCAGTAGCAATCAGCCCCAGCATTTT
TRBD2 | TRBJ2-7 | many | TRBV5-5 | CASSLGGSSYEQYF | TGTGCCAGCAGCTTGGGCGGGAGCTCCTACGAGCAGTACTTC
. | TRBJ1-2 | many | TRBV20-1 | CSARAQTNYGYTF | TGCAGTGCTAGAGCACAGACTAACTATGGCTACACCTTC
TRBD2 | TRBJ2-3 | many | TRBV10-1 | CASRGLAGGAVGDTQYF | TGCGCCAGCAGGGGACTAGCGGGAGGTGCTGTCGGGGATACGCAGTATTTT
. | TRBJ1-2 | . | TRBV19 | CASKSDGDTAGYTF | TGTGCCAGTAAATCGGACGGTGACACTGCTGGCTACACCTTC
. | TRBJ1-6 | many | TRBV19 | CASSISAKASPRGGNSPLHF | TGTGCCAGTAGTATTTCAGCGAAAGCTAGTCCCAGGGGAGGAAATTCACCCCTCCACTTT
TRBD1 | TRBJ2-7 | many | TRBV19 | CASSTRQGGSYEQYF | TGTGCCAGTAGTACCCGACAGGGGGGATCCTACGAGCAGTACTTC
. | TRBJ2-1 | many | TRBV5-1 | CASSFAWRNEQFF | TGCGCCAGCAGCTTTGCGTGGAGAAATGAGCAGTTCTTC
TRBD2 | TRBJ2-3 | once | TRBV24-1 | CATSDLLAGDTDTQYF | TGTGCCACCAGTGACCTCCTAGCGGGGGACACAGATACGCAGTATTTT
. | TRBJ2-1 | many | TRBV7-9 | CASSSTSNNEQFF | TGTGCCAGCAGCTCGACTAGTAACAATGAGCAGTTCTTC
. | TRBJ1-5 | . | TRBV20-1 | CSATHARDQEDQPQHF | TGCAGTGCAACCCACGCCCGGGACCAAGAGGATCAGCCCCAGCATTTT
. | TRBJ1-2 | . | TRBV6-1 | CASYESRDGYTF | TGTGCCAGCTATGAGTCCAGGGATGGCTACACCTTC
TRBD1 | TRBJ1-5 | many | TRBV4-3 | CASSQGAGTGQPQHF | TGCGCCAGCAGCCAAGGGGCGGGGACAGGTCAGCCCCAGCATTTT
. | TRBJ1-2 | . | TRBV4-1 | CASSGSRGQHYGYTF | TGCGCCAGCAGCGGGAGCCGAGGACAGCACTATGGCTACACCTTC
. | TRBJ2-3 | few | TRBV7-3 | CASSALPQGTSTDTQYF | TGTGCCAGCAGCGCCCTACCGCAGGGGACTAGCACAGATACGCAGTATTTT
. | TRBJ2-3 | . | TRBV7-2 | CASSLASGTVMDTQYF | TGTGCCAGCAGCTTAGCTTCCGGGACCGTGATGGATACGCAGTATTTT
. | TRBJ1-6 | . | TRBV19 | CASSIEGDNSPLHF | TGTGCCAGTAGTATTGAGGGGGATAATTCACCCCTCCACTTT
. | TRBJ2-6 | . | TRBV24-1 | CATSEGAGTASSGANVLTF | TGTGCCACCAGTGAAGGAGCCGGGACGGCCAGCTCTGGGGCCAACGTCCTGACTTTC
. | TRBJ2-1 | . | TRBV29-1 | CSSSGPLSSYNEQFF | TGCAGCTCGTCGGGACCGCTAAGCTCCTACAATGAGCAGTTCTTC
. | TRBJ1-2 | . | TRBV19 | CASSPRQAFANYGYTF | TGTGCCAGTAGTCCTCGACAGGCATTTGCTAACTATGGCTACACCTTC
. | TRBJ1-3 | . | TRBV2 | CASTLRTSGNTIYF | TGTGCCAGCACCCTAAGGACCTCTGGAAACACCATATATTTT
. | TRBJ1-2 | many | TRBV9 | CASSEQGTSNYGYTF | TGTGCCAGCAGCGAACAGGGCACATCTAACTATGGCTACACCTTC
TRBD2 | TRBJ2-7 | once | TRBV5-1 | CASSLEVVGLAYEQYF | TGCGCCAGCAGCTTGGAGGTCGTAGGACTAGCCTACGAGCAGTACTTC
TRBD1 | TRBJ1-6 | . | TRBV20-1 | CSARDSTGGSYSPLHF | TGCAGTGCTAGAGATTCGACAGGGGGCAGCTATTCACCCCTCCACTTT
TRBD1 | TRBJ1-3 | many | TRBV12-5 | CASTWDSHTIYF | TGTGCTAGTACCTGGGACAGCCACACCATATATTTT
. | TRBJ1-3 | few | TRBV12-3/TRBV12-4 | CASSTQTGTGNTIYF | TGTGCCAGCAGTACCCAAACAGGAACTGGAAACACCATATATTTT
. | TRBJ2-5 | many | TRBV7-8 | CASRLETGTQYF | TGTGCCAGCAGACTCGAAACGGGGACCCAGTACTTC
. | TRBJ1-1 | . | TRBV11-2 | CASSRRAAIEAFF | TGTGCCAGCAGCCGGCGGGCAGCCATTGAAGCTTTCTTT
TRBD2 | TRBJ2-3 | . | TRBV11-2 | CANSLVAGGGTDTQYF | TGTGCCAACAGCTTAGTAGCGGGAGGGGGCACAGATACGCAGTATTTT
TRBD1 | TRBJ2-7 | . | TRBV18 | CASSRTGTGDYEQYF | TGTGCCAGCTCACGTACCGGGACAGGGGACTACGAGCAGTACTTC
. | TRBJ1-2 | many | TRBV11-2 | CASSTNQYGSSYGYTF | TGTGCCAGCAGCACAAACCAATACGGCAGCTCCTATGGCTACACCTTC
. | TRBJ2-7 | . | TRBV2 | CASSELGGGSEQYF | TGTGCCAGCAGTGAACTCGGGGGAGGATCCGAGCAGTACTTC
. | TRBJ2-1 | . | TRBV7-2 | CASSPQTGYNEQLF | TGTGCCAGCAGTCCCCAGACTGGTTACAATGAGCAGCTCTTC
. | TRBJ2-3 | . | TRBV10-1 | CASSARAGTATDTQYF | TGCGCCAGCAGTGCTAGAGCGGGGACAGCCACAGATACGCAGTATTTT
TRBD2 | TRBJ2-5 | . | TRBV15 | CATRRDLAGETQYF | TGTGCCACCAGGAGAGATTTAGCGGGAGAGACCCAGTACTTC
TRBD2 | TRBJ2-7 | . | TRBV7-2 | CASSLEPTGGHEQYF | TGTGCCAGCAGCTTAGAGCCAACGGGAGGGCACGAGCAGTACTTC
TRBD1 | TRBJ1-6 | few | TRBV10-3 | CAIRPTGDNSPLHF | TGTGCCATCAGACCGACAGGGGATAATTCACCCCTCCACTTT
. | TRBJ1-2 | many | TRBV20-1 | CSARPRGGAYGYTF | TGCAGTGCTAGACCGCGGGGAGGGGCCTATGGCTACACCTTC
. | TRBJ1-6 | once | TRBV24-1 | CASSPRTGSSPLHF | TGTGCCAGCAGTCCCAGAACAGGGAGTTCACCCCTCCACTTT
TRBD2 | TRBJ2-3 | few | TRBV3-1 | CASSQTSGTYLDTQYF | TGTGCCAGCAGCCAGACTAGCGGAACTTATTTGGATACGCAGTATTTT